This T cell receptor beta chain was recorded in a study of T cell repertoires in cytomegalovirus infection. Background on the study: HLA-B-restricted CMV epitopes that are well studied were used alongside recently identified HLA-C-restricted ones. Shared public TCR beta signatures pointed to both CMV infection and a matching HLA type. The study, taken as a whole, reports: Summed frequency of shared TCR beta families picked out CMV carriers who also had the relevant HLA. HLA-C-restricted CMV clonotypes gave the most frequent clonotype in two of eight donors.

On this clonotype: Its antigen is not known.

Each CDR3 protein is one row after TCRdb ran MiXCR on the reads. Counted here are about 340,000 distinct CDR3 sequences, 25% to 35% occurring once; the ten biggest clones make up about 19%. The germline V gene encodes CDR1 MDHEN and CDR2 SYDVKM. V dropped 5 bases and J dropped 0 bases, with 7 bases sitting between them. The CDR3 contains 13 residues. The specimen comprised cultured PBMCs, sampled from culture after CMV antigen stimulation. The TCR was taken from a human donor in good health (CMV status not recorded). Some clones in this sample may be carry-over from other donors' samples. This chain connects TRBV28 to TRBJ1-1, with D uncertain. The CDR3 DNA reads TGTGCCAGCAGTACCCAGCTGAACACTGAAGCTTTCTTT. This sequence encodes CASSTQLNTEAFF.